Many counts were recorded for the clone carrying this T cell receptor beta chain. The CDR3 has 16 amino acids. Germline CDR1 reads SGHRS; CDR2 reads YFSETQ. V dropped 3 bases and J dropped 6 bases, with 21 bases sitting between them. The data were taken from a study of T cells in Graves' hyperthyroidism and ophthalmopathy. Template material for amplifying TCR beta CDR3 regions consisted of RNA transcripts. Researchers ran a first-round RT-PCR on the TCR CDR3 using the HTBI primer set. TCRdb itself ran the multiplex PCR reads through MiXCR, one entry per CDR3 protein. Of fewer than 800,000 distinct CDR3 sequences in the sample, roughly 17% are singletons; the top ten hold around 7.7%. Clinical symptoms, serum thyroxine and TRAb, thyroid ultrasound and orbital computed tomography were used for the diagnoses. The source of the PBMCs was over 8.5 ml of fresh peripheral blood.

The chain joins TRBV5-1 to TRBJ2-5, with D perhaps matching TRBD2 (6 bases). What was sequenced was blood. This clonotype originated in a man younger than 30 with Graves' hyperthyroidism. Here the CDR3 reads CASSSQGRGRRQTQYF. The CDR3 DNA follows: TGCGCCAGCAGCTCCCAGGGACGGGGGAGACGGCAGACCCAGTACTTC.